The 32 T cell receptor beta chains listed next were all sequenced from one sample in a study of early T cells in non-severe SARS-CoV-2 infection. TCRdb reprocessed the 5' RACE reads via MiXCR and lists one record per CDR3 protein. The data show approximately 33,000 distinct CDR3 sequences, with less than 5% seen just once and roughly 10% held by the top ten. Sample: whole blood. The receptors were sampled from an adult who was a healthcare worker with PCR-confirmed SARS-CoV-2 infection or an uninfected control (not recorded which).

This clonotype was recorded at least ten times. The chain has TRBV15 and TRBJ2-1; the match to TRBD2 covers 10 bases. The CDR3 runs to 16 residues. With V trimmed by 1 base and J by 9 bases, 9 bases remained unmatched. The V gene's germline CDR1 is LNHNV and CDR2 YYDKDF (reference sequence). The CDR3 is CATSRGFLAGDVEQFF. CDR3 in DNA: TGTGCCACCAGCAGAGGATTTCTAGCGGGAGATGTTGAGCAGTTCTTC. Combining the CDR3 with reference TRBV15 and TRBJ2-1 gives the whole variable domain DAMVIQNPRYQVTQFGKPVTLSCSQTLNHNVMYWYQQKSSQAPKLLFHYYDKDFNNEADTPDNFQSRRPNTSFCFLDIRSPGLGDTAMYLCATSRGFLAGDVEQFFGPGTRLTVL.

In this sample, this clonotype turned up a few times. This chain joins TRBV11-2 and TRBJ1-6; tentative D call: TRBD1 (5 bases). CDR1 and CDR2 from the germline V gene are SGHAT and FQNNGV. The V end was cut by 5 bases, the J end by 6 bases, with 14 bases between. The CDR3 sequence is 15 residues long. CDR3 nucleotides: TGTGCCAGCAGCCCCGGGGCGGAGACTAATTCACCCCTCCACTTT. This encodes CASSPGAETNSPLHF.

There are many counts of this clonotype. The chain is built from TRBV20-1 and TRBJ2-3, with D possibly called TRBD1 or TRBD2 (5 bases each). The CDR3 is 13 residues long. The V end lost 3 bases, the J end lost 5 bases, and 12 bases lay between the germline ends. Germline assignment: CDR1 DFQATT and CDR2 SNEGSKA (reference sequence). Written as DNA, the CDR3 is TGCAGTGCTAGGGGGGACGGGGAAGATACGCAGTATTTT. Protein: CSARGDGEDTQYF.

This clonotype was observed at least ten times. The CDR3 DNA is TGCAGTGCTAGAGATTATGGGACTCGGAATGGCTACACCTTC. Residues: CSARDYGTRNGYTF. The V gene is TRBV20-1, the J gene TRBJ1-2; D might be TRBD1 (5 bases). Trimming stripped 0 bases from V and 6 bases from J, with 14 bases between. CDR1 is DFQATT and CDR2 is SNEGSKA in the germline V gene (reference sequence). There are 14 residues in the CDR3.

This clonotype was found many times. The chain uses TRBV3-1 and TRBJ2-7; D might be TRBD2 (6 bases). CDR1 LGHDT and CDR2 YNNKEL come from the germline V gene (reference sequence). V lost 3 bases, J lost 2 bases, and 17 bases lay in between. The CDR3 spans 16 residues. In DNA, the CDR3 is TGTGCCAGCAGCCAGCCAAGGACTACGCCTCCCTACGAGCAGTACTTC. This gives the protein CASSQPRTTPPYEQYF.

The gene calls are TRBV20-1 and TRBJ2-1; the D is unclear. V shed 5 bases and J shed 0 bases, with 5 bases lying between them. CDR3 length equals 12 residues. Per germline, CDR1 DFQATT and CDR2 SNEGSKA (reference sequence). In DNA, the CDR3 is TGCAGTGCTTCCCTCTCCTACAATGAGCAGTTCTTC. Protein sequence: CSASLSYNEQFF.

In its sample, this clonotype was seen many times. This chain links TRBV12-3 or TRBV12-4 with TRBJ2-7, with 7 bases that match TRBD2. The CDR3 extends over 15 amino acids. V gave up 5 bases and J gave up 6 bases; unmatched junction bases: 13. The CDR3 loop is CASSLLGGSNSEQYF. CDR3 bases: TGTGCCAGCAGTCTTCTCGGGGGGTCCAATTCCGAGCAGTACTTC.

Worth noting for this clonotype: Given a much more abundant clone one base away, this may be a read error. This chain links TRBV7-8 with TRBJ2-3; TRBD1 matches 8 bases. Unmatched junction bases numbered 9, after V lost 6 bases and J lost 1 base. CDR1 is SGHVS and CDR2 is FQNEAQ in the germline V gene. CDR3 length: 16 amino acids. CDR3 protein: CASRRRTGIGTDTQYF. CDR3 sequence (DNA): TGTGCCAGCAGGAGAAGGACAGGGATTGGCACAGATACGCAGTATTTT.

This clonotype was observed at least ten times. J is TRBJ1-2 and V is TRBV5-4, with a weak D call TRBD1 (6 bases). Germline V gives CDR1 SGHNT, CDR2 YYREEE (reference sequence). The CDR3 has 15 amino acids. V was trimmed by 5 bases and J by 8 bases, leaving 22 bases between them. The CDR3 DNA reads TGTGCCAGCAGACCGACCGGGACACCAGCGGGGGGCTACACCTTC. Residues: CASRPTGTPAGGYTF.

Ten or more counts support this clonotype. The chain uses TRBV7-9 and TRBJ2-2, with TRBD1 identical over 7 bases. Germline V CDR1 and CDR2: SEHNR, FQNEAQ (reference sequence). V was pared by 4 bases and J by 7 bases, with 6 bases of the junction left unmatched. The CDR3 covers 14 residues. CDR3 DNA sequence: TGTGCCAGCAGCTACGACAGGGTTCACGGGGAGCTGTTTTTT. Encoded protein: CASSYDRVHGELFF.

The sample holds many counts of this clonotype. The chain carries TRBV4-3 and TRBJ2-6; D is undetermined. V was pared by 0 bases and J by 0 bases, with 9 bases between. CDR3 length: 17 amino acids. The germline V gene encodes CDR1 LGHNA and CDR2 YSLEER. Here the CDR3 reads CASSQEGGSSGANVLTF. In nucleotides, the CDR3 is TGCGCCAGCAGCCAAGAGGGTGGAAGCTCTGGGGCCAACGTCCTGACTTTC.

This clonotype was counted many times. The chain uses TRBV20-1 and TRBJ2-3, with D unresolved. The CDR3 is 14 amino acids. Germline V CDR1 and CDR2: DFQATT, SNEGSKA (reference sequence). Trimming pared 6 bases from V and 0 bases from J, leaving 13 bases between. The chain's CDR3 is CSARTRTSTDTQYF. DNA of the CDR3: TGCAGTGCACGTACCCGAACTAGCACAGATACGCAGTATTTT.

This clonotype was seen many times. The V call is TRBV14, the J call TRBJ2-1, with D maybe TRBD2 (5 bases). The V gene's germline CDR1 is SGHDN and CDR2 FVKESK. The CDR3 runs 16 residues. V lost 4 bases, J lost 11 bases, and 24 bases lay in between. The CDR3: CASSPPGNIGSGKQFF. As DNA, the CDR3 is TGTGCCAGCAGCCCTCCGGGTAATATAGGGTCGGGAAAGCAGTTCTTC.

This clonotype has more than one count but fewer than ten. J is TRBJ2-1 and V is TRBV29-1; 11 bases agree with TRBD2. Germline V lookup: CDR1 SQVTM, CDR2 ANQGSEA. CDR3 length: 19 residues. V shed 2 bases, J shed 3 bases, and the junction held 15 bases outside the gene matches. The CDR3 sequence: CSVEPVSGRALSVYNEQFF. As DNA, the CDR3 is TGCAGCGTTGAACCGGTTAGCGGGAGGGCCCTTAGTGTCTACAATGAGCAGTTCTTC.

This clonotype was found many times. The genes are TRBV29-1 and TRBJ2-3; D unresolved. V was pared by 3 bases and J by 5 bases, with 9 bases between. There are 12 residues in the CDR3. CDR1 is SQVTM, CDR2 ANQGSEA, per germline. The CDR3 nucleotides are TGCAGCGTTGAGGGGTCTGGAGATACGCAGTATTTT. Encoded protein: CSVEGSGDTQYF.

The sample holds many counts of this clonotype. V usage is TRBV11-3 and J usage is TRBJ2-5, with 10 bases identical to TRBD1. Germline V lookup: CDR1 SGHNT, CDR2 YENEEA. There are 15 residues in the CDR3. Unmatched junction bases numbered 7, after V lost 5 bases and J lost 4 bases. The CDR3 region is CASSPRTGGTETQYF. The CDR3 DNA sequence: TGTGCCAGCAGCCCAAGGACAGGGGGGACAGAGACCCAGTACTTC.

The CDR3 sequence: CAFERESVDTQYF. Written as DNA, the CDR3 is TGTGCCTTCGAGCGGGAGTCCGTAGATACGCAGTATTTT. The chain employs TRBV30 and TRBJ2-3; 8 bases agree with TRBD2. V was pared by 7 bases and J by 5 bases, with 8 bases of the junction left unmatched. CDR3 length: 13 residues. Germline CDR1 and CDR2: GTSNPN and SVGIG (reference sequence).

This clonotype was recorded many times. This chain links TRBV12-3 or TRBV12-4 with TRBJ2-3; 10 nucleotides agree with TRBD2. This CDR3 has 12 residues. V was pared by 2 bases and J by 13 bases, with 3 bases of the junction left unmatched. The CDR3 region has the DNA TGTGCCAGCAGTTTACGGAGCGGGAGGGAGTATTTT. Protein product: CASSLRSGREYF.

This clonotype was observed many times. The chain couples TRBV19 to TRBJ2-1; 7 bases fit TRBD2. Trimming cost V 7 bases and J 0 bases; bases outside gene matches: 3. Germline V gives CDR1 LNHDA, CDR2 SQIVND (reference sequence). The CDR3 contains 14 residues. CDR3 coding DNA: TGTGCCAGTACTTTAGCGGGCTCCTACAATGAGCAGTTCTTC. Amino acids: CASTLAGSYNEQFF. Using reference TRBV19 and TRBJ2-1 for the parts outside the CDR3, the full variable domain is DGGITQSPKYLFRKEGQNVTLSCEQNLNHDAMYWYRQDPGQGLRLIYYSQIVNDFQKGDIAEGYSVSREKKESFPLTVTSAQKNPTAFYLCASTLAGSYNEQFFGPGTRLTVL.

The table lists this clonotype with many counts. This chain joins TRBV27 and TRBJ2-1; 9 bases fit TRBD1. The J segment lost 0 bases and the V segment lost 6 bases, leaving 3 bases of the junction unmatched. The CDR3 covers 15 residues. CDR1 MNHEY and CDR2 SMNVEV come from the germline V gene (reference sequence). The CDR3 loop is CASRGGQGSYNEQFF. The CDR3 DNA reads as TGTGCCAGCAGGGGGGGACAGGGCTCCTACAATGAGCAGTTCTTC.

Ten or more counts support this clonotype. The chain couples TRBV29-1 to TRBJ2-4; D may correspond to TRBD1 or TRBD2 (5 bases each). This CDR3 comprises 14 residues. V was shortened by 5 bases and J by 2 bases, with 13 bases between the two germline ends. Germline CDR1 and CDR2: SQVTM and ANQGSEA. CDR3 DNA sequence: TGCAGCGTTTGTACTGGGGGACCCAAAAACATTCAGTACTTC. Protein sequence: CSVCTGGPKNIQYF.

This clonotype was seen repeatedly, ten times or more. The J gene is TRBJ1-1, the V gene TRBV12-3 or TRBV12-4; perhaps TRBD1 as D (5 bases). There are 15 residues in the CDR3. V dropped 3 bases and J dropped 4 bases, with 15 bases sitting between them. In DNA form, the CDR3 reads TGTGCCAGCAGTTTGCGTTCAGGGACGCCCACTGAAGCTTTCTTT. Its translation: CASSLRSGTPTEAFF.

Many counts were recorded for this clonotype. V gene TRBV5-6 combines with J gene TRBJ2-3; no firm D call. The CDR3 spans 14 residues. The V and J ends lost 1 base and 3 bases respectively, with 9 bases between them. The germline gives CDR1 SGHDT, CDR2 YYEEEE. In DNA, the CDR3 is TGTGCCAGCAGCTTGATAAGCGCAACAGATACGCAGTATTTT. Encoded protein: CASSLISATDTQYF.

This clonotype is categorized as medium-sized. As DNA, the CDR3 is TGTGCCAGCAGCCCCATATCTAGGGCGCGGAACACTGAAGCTTTCTTT. Its protein is CASSPISRARNTEAFF. The V gene is TRBV7-3, the J gene TRBJ1-1; D gene unclear. CDR1 SGHTA and CDR2 FQGTGA come from the germline V gene. The CDR3 contains 16 residues. V was pared by 5 bases and J by 1 base, with 17 bases between.

The sample holds many counts of this clonotype. The chain is built from TRBV7-2 and TRBJ1-3, with D unclear. Germline lookup yields CDR1 SGHTA and CDR2 FQGNSA. The V gene lost 5 bases and the J gene lost 0 bases, with 17 bases spanning the gap. The CDR3 loop spans 17 amino acids. In nucleotides, the CDR3 is TGTGCCAGCAGCCCCAGCTCCGATCGGAGCTCTGGAAACACCATATATTTT. This codes for CASSPSSDRSSGNTIYF.

This clonotype was observed many times. This rearrangement joins TRBV18 to TRBJ1-5; D ambiguous. Per germline, CDR1 KGHSH and CDR2 LQKENI. Between the trimmed V and J ends, which lost 4 bases and 0 bases, there was a span of 10 bases. The CDR3 extends over 15 amino acids. CDR3 nucleotides: TGTGCCAGCTCACTATCGATTGATAGCAATCAGCCCCAGCATTTT. Residues: CASSLSIDSNQPQHF. Full variable domain (rest looked up from reference TRBV18 and TRBJ1-5): NAGVMQNPRHLVRRRGQEARLRCSPMKGHSHVYWYRQLPEEGLKFMVYLQKENIIDESGMPKERFSAEFPKEGPSILRIQQVVRGDSAAYFCASSLSIDSNQPQHFGDGTRLSIL.

There are many counts of this clonotype. The junction and the germline gene differ at one end; a read error may be behind it. This chain links TRBV19 with TRBJ1-1, with D possibly being TRBD1 (6 bases). The germline gives CDR1 LNHDA, CDR2 SQIVND (reference sequence). The CDR3 totals 13 residues. DNA for the CDR3: TGTGCCAGTAGTTACAGGGTAAAAACTGAAGCCTTCTTT. As protein: CASSYRVKTEAFF.

This clonotype appeared a few times. Being one base from a much bigger clone, this may be a read error. The V and J genes are TRBV4-3 and TRBJ2-3; TRBD1 matches at 9 bases. This CDR3 has 16 amino acids. Germline assignment: CDR1 LGHNA and CDR2 YSLEER. The DNA of the CDR3 is TGCACCAGCAGCCAGCAGGACAGGGGTTTCGGCGATACGCAGTATTTT. Residues: CTSSQQDRGFGDTQYF.

This clonotype has ten or more counts. The J gene is TRBJ2-3, the V gene TRBV28; 12 bases fit TRBD2. There are 17 residues in the CDR3. V lost 4 bases and J lost 3; bases outside the gene matches: 8. The germline V gene encodes CDR1 MDHEN and CDR2 SYDVKM. The CDR3 here is CASSSPTSGRGTDTQYF. DNA for the CDR3: TGTGCCAGCAGTTCCCCGACTAGCGGGAGAGGGACAGATACGCAGTATTTT.

This clonotype appeared many times. The V call is TRBV28, the J call TRBJ2-1; TRBD2 matches at 9 bases. CDR3 length equals 14 residues. Germline V CDR1 and CDR2: MDHEN, SYDVKM. Germline trimming cut 5 bases from V and 5 bases from J; bases unmatched to any gene: 4. The CDR3 nucleotides are TGTGCCAGCAGTCCCGGGACTAGCCACAATGAGCAGTTCTTC. Its translation is CASSPGTSHNEQFF.

This clonotype has only a few counts. The genes are TRBV7-2 and TRBJ2-7, with 7 bases fitting TRBD1. Trimming removed 5 bases from V and 0 bases from J; junction bases left unmatched: 1. This CDR3 is built from 13 residues. Germline assignment: CDR1 SGHTA and CDR2 FQGNSA. CDR3 in amino acids: CASSRDSSYEQYV. CDR3 nucleotide sequence: TGTGCCAGCAGCCGGGACAGCTCCTACGAGCAGTACGTC.

This clonotype was recorded many times. J is TRBJ2-3 and V is TRBV25-1; no clear D gene. Per germline, CDR1 MGHDK and CDR2 SYGVNS. CDR3 size: 13 residues. Trimming left V 3 bases short and J 0 bases short, with 4 bases between. The CDR3, as DNA: TGTGCCAGCAGTGACCACAGCACAGATACGCAGTATTTT. Its translation: CASSDHSTDTQYF.